This TCR beta chain is drawn from a study of shared clonotypes between healthy human individuals. The authors distributed each subset's genomic DNA evenly over several immunoSEQ plates. Per the authors' pipeline: ImmunoSEQ yielded junction-only sequences lacking quality scores, so filtering differed. Assay: immunoSEQ multiplex PCR; the TCRdb copy retains only in-frame clones and omits some. The V and J calls and clone size come from that table; D and trimming were worked out from the DNA. Of fewer than 550,000 clones listed, roughly 85% are singletons. The J segment lost 4 bases and the V segment lost 0 bases, leaving 4 bases of the junction unmatched. Germline values: CDR1 SGHRS, CDR2 YFSETQ. The CDR3 has 15 residues.

The clonotype was recovered from a woman in her thirties or forties in good health. Some clones in this sample may be carry-over from other donors' samples. The specimen sequenced was PBMCs. The chain joins TRBV5-1 to TRBJ1-5, with 7 bases lining up with TRBD1. The CDR3 sequence: CASSLGGQLNQPQHF. The CDR3 DNA follows: TGCGCCAGCAGCTTGGGGGGACAGCTAAATCAGCCCCAGCATTTT.